This section outlines one TCR beta chain sequence together with its context. Its antigen is not identified. The CDR3 sequence is 15 residues long. The junction had 10 bases not matched to a gene; V was cut back by 7 bases and J by 7 bases. Germline V gene sequence: CDR1 LNHDA, CDR2 SQIVND (reference sequence). Second-dose groups at about 4 or about 12 weeks were pooled. This record comes from a study of T cell responses to AZD1222 COVID-19 vaccine. Study-level points and caveats: Nearly half of spike-specific TCRs reportedly go after variant regions that carry no mutations. Clonal diversity may have been underestimated, and the donors were mostly white British, with more females than males.

The protocol was immunoSEQ multiplex PCR, while the TCRdb copy is restricted to in-frame clones and leaves out a portion. The profile shows some 81,000 clones, roughly 84% of them singletons. Sequences were derived from peripheral blood, sampled 28 days after the second AZD1222 dose. The chain is built from TRBV19 and TRBJ2-2; TRBD1 matches 9 bases. This clonotype was obtained from an adult who received the AZD1222 COVID-19 vaccine. DNA for the CDR3: TGTGCCAGTACCCCGGGACAGGGAAGCGTCGGGGAGCTGTTTTTT. It codes for CASTPGQGSVGELFF. Drawing the rest from reference TRBV19 and TRBJ2-2, the complete variable domain is DGGITQSPKYLFRKEGQNVTLSCEQNLNHDAMYWYRQDPGQGLRLIYYSQIVNDFQKGDIAEGYSVSREKKESFPLTVTSAQKNPTAFYLCASTPGQGSVGELFFGEGSRLTVL.